The 13 T cell receptor beta chains given below trace back to one sample, sequenced in a study of T cell repertoires in cytomegalovirus infection. TCRdb ran MiXCR on the reads and lists one entry per CDR3 protein. The table records roughly 300,000 distinct CDR3 sequences, around 9.5% of them present only once. Sequences were obtained from PBMCs. The receptors here all came from a human donor in good health (CMV status not recorded). Some clones in this sample may be carry-over from other donors' samples.

By frequency in the sample, this clonotype is medium-sized. The chain combines TRBV7-9 with TRBJ1-4, with 7 positions matching TRBD1. Germline loops: CDR1 SEHNR, CDR2 FQNEAQ (reference sequence). This CDR3 contains 13 residues. J was trimmed by 5 bases and V by 7 bases; bases with no gene match: 4. CDR3 amino acids: CASIRQGNEKLFF. Here the CDR3 DNA reads TGTGCCAGCATTAGACAGGGCAATGAAAAACTGTTTTTT. Full variable domain (remainder filled in from reference TRBV7-9 and TRBJ1-4): DTGVSQNPRHKITKRGQNVTFRCDPISEHNRLYWYRQTLGQGPEFLTYFQNEAQLEKSRLLSDRFSAERPKGSFSTLEIQRTEQGDSAMYLCASIRQGNEKLFFGSGTQLSVL.

In its sample, this clonotype was seen many times. The rearrangement uses TRBV12-3 or TRBV12-4 and TRBJ2-3, with TRBD2 matching 9 bases. V trimming: 1 base; J trimming: 9 bases; junction bases outside the gene matches: 8. CDR3 size: 15 residues. CDR3 bases: TGTGCCAGCAGTTTAGAGCGGGGGGCCGGTGAGACGCAGTATTTT. Its translation is CASSLERGAGETQYF.

This clonotype was detected only a few times. The chain recombines TRBV6-1 with TRBJ1-4, with D maybe TRBD1 (6 bases). Germline values: CDR1 MNHNS, CDR2 SASEGT. The CDR3 has 16 amino acids. Deletions cut 10 bases from V and 2 bases from J, with 20 bases between. This CDR3 is CATSKGRGNTNEKLFF. CDR3 sequence (DNA): TGTGCCACCTCAAAGGGCAGGGGTAACACTAATGAAAAACTGTTTTTT.

The chain joins TRBV12-3 or TRBV12-4 to TRBJ2-5; tentatively, D is TRBD2 (5 bases). V was pared by 6 bases and J by 5 bases, with 19 bases between. This CDR3 spans 15 amino acids. CDR3 nucleotides: TGTGCCAGCAGCCCTAGGACTCCACCTAGGGAGACCCAGTACTTC. It translates to CASSPRTPPRETQYF.

The chain carries TRBV15 and TRBJ2-5; D is unclear. The CDR3 covers 15 residues. CDR1 LNHNV and CDR2 YYDKDF come from the germline V gene (reference sequence). Trimming removed 0 bases from V and 2 bases from J, with 10 bases in between. The CDR3 DNA reads as TGTGCCACCAGCAGAGATGGTGGCGGACAAGAGACCCAGTACTTC. Residues: CATSRDGGGQETQYF.

This clonotype has at least ten counts. J is TRBJ1-5 and V is TRBV7-2; the D is unclear. This CDR3 region has 14 residues. Germline V gene lookup returns CDR1 SGHTA and CDR2 FQGNSA. The germline V and J ends were trimmed by 3 bases and 3 bases, with 9 bases remaining between them. The CDR3 loop reads CASSFPGLNQPQHF. CDR3 nucleotides: TGTGCCAGCAGCTTTCCTGGGCTCAATCAGCCCCAGCATTTT.

This chain connects TRBV5-4 to TRBJ2-1; 14 nucleotides agree with TRBD2. Looked up from germline, CDR1 is SGHNT and CDR2 is YYREEE (reference sequence). V was pared by 7 bases and J by 12 bases, with 6 bases of the junction left unmatched. The CDR3 consists of 13 residues. DNA of the CDR3: TGTGCCAGCGGGACTAGCGGGGGCCCAGGGCAGTTCTTC. It codes for CASGTSGGPGQFF.

The V and J genes are TRBV6-1 and TRBJ1-2; D is perhaps TRBD1 (6 bases). Germline V gene sequence: CDR1 MNHNS, CDR2 SASEGT. The CDR3 runs 15 residues. Trimming took 5 bases from V and 0 from J, leaving 13 bases between them. Here the CDR3 reads CASSYRAATNYGYTF. In DNA, the CDR3 is TGTGCCAGCAGTTACAGGGCTGCGACTAACTATGGCTACACCTTC.

The chain employs TRBV12-3 or TRBV12-4 and TRBJ2-6, with 10 bases fitting TRBD2. Trimming removed 3 bases from V and 4 bases from J; junction bases left unmatched: 9. This CDR3 has 18 residues. The CDR3 DNA reads as TGTGCCAGCAGTTTCCAAGCGGGGGGGCTCTCCGGGGCCAACGTCCTGACTTTC. Amino acids: CASSFQAGGLSGANVLTF.

The genes are TRBV20-1 and TRBJ2-7; a possible D gene is TRBD2 (5 bases). The germline V and J ends were trimmed by 4 bases and 5 bases, with 12 bases remaining between them. The CDR3 spans 12 residues. From germline, CDR1 is DFQATT and CDR2 SNEGSKA (reference sequence). CDR3 sequence reads: CSAKRVQHEQYF. CDR3 nucleotide sequence: TGCAGTGCTAAGAGGGTTCAGCACGAGCAGTACTTC.

The V and J genes are TRBV25-1 and TRBJ1-1; D is undetermined. The CDR3 is 13 residues long. Germline values: CDR1 MGHDK, CDR2 SYGVNS. V lost 6 bases to trimming and J lost 10 bases, with 18 bases between them. The CDR3 spells CASSIVGPGGAFF. Written as DNA, the CDR3 is TGTGCCAGCAGCATAGTCGGACCAGGTGGAGCTTTCTTT.

The chain uses TRBV20-1 and TRBJ2-7, with D perhaps given as TRBD1 or TRBD2 (6 bases each). Germline CDR1 DFQATT, CDR2 SNEGSKA (reference sequence). The CDR3 extends over 14 amino acids. Trimming cost V 5 bases and J 1 base, with 15 bases left between them. CDR3 in amino acids: CSASQGGPSYEQYF. DNA for the CDR3: TGCAGTGCTTCACAAGGGGGGCCTTCCTACGAGCAGTACTTC.

This clonotype was detected many times. This rearrangement joins TRBV7-2 to TRBJ2-6; the D call may be TRBD1 or TRBD2 (6 bases each). Looked up from germline, CDR1 is SGHTA and CDR2 is FQGNSA. The CDR3 length is 18 residues. V gave up 3 bases and J gave up 0 bases, with 15 bases separating them. CDR3 loop: CASSFFRRGASGANVLTF. CDR3 bases: TGTGCCAGCAGCTTTTTCAGAAGGGGGGCCTCTGGGGCCAACGTCCTGACTTTC.